Listed below are T cell receptor beta chains from one sample, sequenced in a study of beta chain features in type 1 diabetes. Profiling relied on immunoSEQ multiplex PCR, and the TCRdb table lists in-frame clones only, not all of them. The table records over 600,000 clones, around 11% of them present only once. The sequenced material came from naive CD4+ T cells from blood. All receptors come from a man under 40 with type 1 diabetes. Both conserved end residues are part of each CDR3. A D gene is named only where the DNA matches it firmly. Size values are once, few and many counts, or a class for expanded clones, and some rows have none.

D: TRBD1; J: TRBJ1-1; V: TRBV19; size: -; CDR3: CASSIMGQGATEAFF; DNA: TGTGCCAGTAGTATCATGGGACAGGGGGCGACTGAAGCTTTCTTT
D: -; J: TRBJ2-1; V: TRBV7-2; size: -; CDR3: CASSASSYNEQFF; DNA: TGTGCCAGCAGCGCCAGCTCCTACAATGAGCAGTTCTTC
D: TRBD2; J: TRBJ2-7; V: TRBV7-9; size: -; CDR3: CASSFGLAGTHEQYF; DNA: TGTGCCAGCAGCTTTGGGCTAGCGGGGACGCACGAGCAGTACTTC
D: TRBD1; J: TRBJ2-7; V: TRBV28; size: -; CDR3: CASSDRVYEQYF; DNA: TGTGCCAGCAGTGACAGGGTCTACGAGCAGTACTTC
D: -; J: TRBJ1-5; V: TRBV5-1; size: -; CDR3: CASSGGSNQPQHF; DNA: TGCGCCAGCAGCGGGGGGAGCAATCAGCCCCAGCATTTT
D: -; J: TRBJ1-1; V: TRBV6-6; size: once; CDR3: CASSYSSGANTEAFF; DNA: TGTGCCAGCAGTTACTCGAGCGGCGCGAACACTGAAGCTTTCTTT
D: -; J: TRBJ2-3; V: TRBV9; size: -; CDR3: CASSDPHTDTQYF; DNA: TGTGCCAGCAGCGATCCCCATACAGATACGCAGTATTTT
D: TRBD1; J: TRBJ2-3; V: TRBV30; size: few; CDR3: CAWSMGQYTDTQYF; DNA: TGTGCCTGGAGTATGGGACAGTACACAGATACGCAGTATTTT
D: TRBD1; J: TRBJ2-4; V: TRBV7-9; size: few; CDR3: CASSFGQENIQYF; DNA: TGTGCCAGCAGCTTTGGACAGGAAAACATTCAGTACTTC
D: -; J: TRBJ1-2; V: TRBV2; size: few; CDR3: CASSASGVVLYGYTF; DNA: TGTGCCAGCAGTGCCTCAGGGGTGGTCCTGTATGGCTACACCTTC
D: -; J: TRBJ2-1; V: TRBV4-2; size: few; CDR3: CASSHGSENEQFF; DNA: TGTGCCAGCAGCCACGGGTCTGAGAATGAGCAGTTCTTC
D: -; J: TRBJ1-6; V: TRBV4-3; size: -; CDR3: CASSQGGYNSPLHF; DNA: TGCGCCAGCAGCCAAGGGGGCTATAATTCACCCCTCCACTTT
D: -; J: TRBJ2-7; V: TRBV4-1; size: few; CDR3: CASSQDPDILYEQYF; DNA: TGCGCCAGCAGCCAAGACCCGGACATACTCTACGAGCAGTACTTC
D: -; J: TRBJ1-4; V: TRBV14; size: -; CDR3: CASSRGTANEKLFF; DNA: TGTGCCAGCAGCCGGGGGACGGCAAATGAAAAACTGTTTTTT
D: TRBD1; J: TRBJ1-1; V: TRBV10-2; size: -; CDR3: CASNLQGRGEAFF; DNA: TGCGCCAGCAATTTACAGGGGAGGGGTGAAGCTTTCTTT
D: -; J: TRBJ2-2; V: TRBV30; size: -; CDR3: CAWTPSGTDTGELFF; DNA: TGTGCCTGGACCCCCTCCGGGACTGACACCGGGGAGCTGTTTTTT
D: -; J: TRBJ1-1; V: TRBV6-5; size: -; CDR3: CASSEDGGLAFF; DNA: TGTGCCAGCAGTGAAGATGGGGGTTTAGCTTTCTTT
D: -; J: TRBJ2-1; V: TRBV6-5; size: few; CDR3: CASSTPLRQFF; DNA: TGTGCCAGCAGTACGCCCCTGAGGCAGTTCTTC
D: -; J: TRBJ2-7; V: TRBV5-6; size: few; CDR3: CASSLEYEQYF; DNA: TGTGCCAGCAGCCTCGAGTACGAGCAGTACTTC
D: -; J: TRBJ2-3; V: TRBV5-6; size: -; CDR3: CASSLLKAVTDTQYF; DNA: TGTGCCAGCAGCTTGTTGAAAGCGGTCACAGATACGCAGTATTTT
D: -; J: TRBJ2-1; V: TRBV13; size: few; CDR3: CASSLQGPGEQFF; DNA: TGTGCCAGCAGCTTACAGGGCCCCGGTGAGCAGTTCTTC
D: -; J: TRBJ2-7; V: TRBV19; size: many; CDR3: CASSGVGPQRAYEQYF; DNA: TGTGCCAGTAGCGGGGTTGGACCTCAGAGGGCCTACGAGCAGTACTTC
D: TRBD1; J: TRBJ1-2; V: TRBV28; size: -; CDR3: CASTPWTGNYGYTF; DNA: TGTGCCAGCACTCCATGGACAGGGAACTATGGCTACACCTTC
D: TRBD2; J: TRBJ2-5; V: TRBV29-1; size: few; CDR3: CSATSGGGETQYF; DNA: TGCAGCGCGACTAGCGGGGGAGGAGAGACCCAGTACTTC
D: -; J: TRBJ2-5; V: TRBV6-6; size: -; CDR3: CASTLPGPEETQYF; DNA: TGTGCCAGCACCCTACCGGGTCCTGAGGAGACCCAGTACTTC
D: TRBD2; J: TRBJ2-1; V: TRBV7-2; size: -; CDR3: CAGTTSGSYNEQFF; DNA: TGTGCCGGCACCACTAGCGGATCCTACAATGAGCAGTTCTTC
D: -; J: TRBJ1-1; V: TRBV20-1; size: few; CDR3: CSARGGGAAFF; DNA: TGCAGTGCTAGAGGGGGGGGTGCAGCTTTCTTT
D: -; J: TRBJ1-2; V: TRBV7-9; size: -; CDR3: CASSTGQANYGYTF; DNA: TGTGCCAGCAGCACCGGACAAGCTAACTATGGCTACACCTTC
D: -; J: TRBJ2-1; V: TRBV7-2; size: few; CDR3: CASSLEWLYNEQFF; DNA: TGTGCCAGCAGCTTAGAATGGCTTTACAATGAGCAGTTCTTC
D: -; J: TRBJ2-7; V: TRBV2; size: -; CDR3: CASSRDNAYEQYF; DNA: TGTGCCAGCAGTAGGGACAACGCCTACGAGCAGTACTTC
D: -; J: TRBJ1-6; V: TRBV4-2; size: few; CDR3: CASSQDSFGSSYNSPLHF; DNA: TGTGCCAGCAGCCAAGATAGTTTCGGGAGCTCCTATAATTCACCCCTCCACTTT
D: -; J: TRBJ2-3; V: TRBV4-3; size: few; CDR3: CASSQQPEGTDTQYF; DNA: TGCGCCAGCAGCCAACAACCAGAGGGGACAGATACGCAGTATTTT
D: TRBD1; J: TRBJ2-4; V: TRBV6-1; size: -; CDR3: CASSVERTGGTLAKNIQYF; DNA: TGTGCCAGCAGTGTTGAGAGGACAGGGGGGACTCTAGCCAAAAACATTCAGTACTTC
D: -; J: TRBJ1-2; V: TRBV9; size: -; CDR3: CASSVIGPGYTF; DNA: TGTGCCAGCAGCGTAATAGGTCCTGGCTACACCTTC
D: -; J: TRBJ1-2; V: TRBV30; size: few; CDR3: CAWSVYGGYTF; DNA: TGTGCCTGGAGTGTATACGGTGGCTACACCTTC
D: TRBD1; J: TRBJ1-4; V: TRBV25-1; size: few; CDR3: CASSAGTGRETNEKLFF; DNA: TGTGCCAGCAGTGCTGGGACAGGGAGGGAAACTAATGAAAAACTGTTTTTT
D: -; J: TRBJ2-5; V: TRBV25-1; size: few; CDR3: CASRGGHSQETQYF; DNA: TGTGCCAGCAGGGGAGGCCACAGCCAAGAGACCCAGTACTTC
D: TRBD1; J: TRBJ2-7; V: TRBV5-1; size: -; CDR3: CASSPGQGLYEQYF; DNA: TGCGCCAGCTCCCCGGGACAGGGGTTATACGAGCAGTACTTC
D: -; J: TRBJ1-6; V: TRBV4-3; size: -; CDR3: CASSQESRSSYNSPLHF; DNA: TGCGCCAGCAGCCAAGAGTCTAGGAGCTCCTATAATTCACCCCTCCACTTT
D: TRBD1; J: TRBJ2-7; V: TRBV18; size: few; CDR3: CASSPGTGGSYEQYF; DNA: TGTGCCAGCTCACCAGGGACAGGGGGCTCCTACGAGCAGTACTTC
D: -; J: TRBJ2-1; V: TRBV4-3; size: -; CDR3: CASSQESLTYNEQFF; DNA: TGCGCCAGCAGCCAAGAGTCACTGACCTACAATGAGCAGTTCTTC
D: -; J: TRBJ2-1; V: TRBV20-1; size: -; CDR3: CSASVGHEQFF; DNA: TGCAGTGCTAGCGTGGGACATGAGCAGTTCTTC
D: -; J: TRBJ2-5; V: TRBV6-5; size: -; CDR3: CASSYQPRLGTQYF; DNA: TGTGCCAGCAGTTACCAGCCCCGGTTGGGGACCCAGTACTTC
D: TRBD2; J: TRBJ2-3; V: TRBV4-2; size: few; CDR3: CASSQGLAGGSDTQYF; DNA: TGTGCCAGCAGCCAAGGCCTAGCGGGGGGCTCGGATACGCAGTATTTT
D: -; J: TRBJ1-1; V: TRBV6-5; size: -; CDR3: CASSYTGPLGEAFF; DNA: TGTGCCAGCAGTTACACGGGCCCGTTAGGGGAAGCTTTCTTT
D: -; J: TRBJ2-5; V: TRBV11-2; size: -; CDR3: CASSPFETQYF; DNA: TGTGCCAGCAGCCCTTTTGAGACCCAGTACTTC
D: -; J: TRBJ1-6; V: TRBV4-2; size: -; CDR3: CASSQDWQGHSPLHF; DNA: TGTGCCAGCAGCCAAGATTGGCAGGGGCATTCACCCCTCCACTTT
D: TRBD1; J: TRBJ1-2; V: TRBV29-1; size: few; CDR3: CSVKGQGADINYGYTF; DNA: TGCAGCGTAAAAGGGCAGGGGGCCGACATTAACTATGGCTACACCTTC
D: TRBD2; J: TRBJ2-7; V: TRBV30; size: -; CDR3: CAWTSGEYEQYF; DNA: TGTGCCTGGACTAGCGGGGAATACGAGCAGTACTTC
D: -; J: TRBJ1-5; V: TRBV6-6; size: -; CDR3: CASSTNRDWGNQPQHF; DNA: TGTGCCAGCAGCACAAACAGGGATTGGGGCAATCAGCCCCAGCATTTT
D: -; J: TRBJ1-2; V: TRBV10-3; size: few; CDR3: CAISGTANYGYTF; DNA: TGTGCCATCAGTGGGACAGCTAACTATGGCTACACCTTC
D: -; J: TRBJ2-1; V: TRBV9; size: few; CDR3: CASSTGGGSYNEQFF; DNA: TGTGCCAGCAGCACCGGGGGCGGCTCCTACAATGAGCAGTTCTTC
D: -; J: TRBJ2-7; V: TRBV4-2; size: few; CDR3: CASSHPGGRYEQYF; DNA: TGTGCCAGCAGCCACCCTGGGGGACGGTACGAGCAGTACTTC
D: TRBD1; J: TRBJ1-2; V: TRBV2; size: few; CDR3: CASRLTGAYGYTF; DNA: TGTGCCAGCAGGTTGACAGGGGCCTATGGCTACACCTTC
D: -; J: TRBJ1-3; V: TRBV18; size: -; CDR3: CASSPPGQSSGNTIYF; DNA: TGTGCCAGCTCACCACCGGGACAAAGCTCTGGAAACACCATATATTTT
D: -; J: TRBJ1-5; V: TRBV5-1; size: few; CDR3: CASSLGPLQPQHF; DNA: TGCGCCAGCAGCTTAGGCCCTTTGCAGCCCCAGCATTTT
D: -; J: TRBJ2-5; V: TRBV15; size: -; CDR3: CATSSPHIQETQYF; DNA: TGTGCCACCAGCAGCCCGCATATCCAAGAGACCCAGTACTTC
D: TRBD1; J: TRBJ1-4; V: TRBV6-5; size: -; CDR3: CASSRDRGDEKLFF; DNA: TGTGCCAGCAGTCGAGACAGGGGGGATGAAAAACTGTTTTTT
D: -; J: TRBJ2-3; V: TRBV9; size: -; CDR3: CASSVSTGPPNTDTQYF; DNA: TGTGCCAGCAGCGTGTCGACGGGGCCCCCAAACACAGATACGCAGTATTTT